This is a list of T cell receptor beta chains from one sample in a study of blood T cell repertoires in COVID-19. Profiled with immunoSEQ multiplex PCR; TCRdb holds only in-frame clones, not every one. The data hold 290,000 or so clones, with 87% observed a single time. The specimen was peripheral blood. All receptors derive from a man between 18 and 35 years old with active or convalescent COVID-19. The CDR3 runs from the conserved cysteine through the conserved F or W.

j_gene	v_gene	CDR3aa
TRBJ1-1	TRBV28	CASRWGQMNTEAFF
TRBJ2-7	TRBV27	CASSRRGQIYEQYF
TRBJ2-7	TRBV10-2	CATEQGALDEQYF
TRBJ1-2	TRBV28	CASRSTGDPSF
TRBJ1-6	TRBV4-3	CASSQRSGREKGSYNSPLHF
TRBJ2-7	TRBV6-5	CASRVGQFYEQYF
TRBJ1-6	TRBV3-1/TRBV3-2	CASSQAVVSDNSPLHF
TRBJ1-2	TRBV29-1	CSVEAGRNYGYTF
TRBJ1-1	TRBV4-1	CASSTHRTGLAFF
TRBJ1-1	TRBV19	CASTGQGASEAFF
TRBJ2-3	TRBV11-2	CASKPWGGSTDTQYF
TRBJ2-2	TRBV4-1	CASKEGTGELFF
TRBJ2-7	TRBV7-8	CASSSLTSASYEQYF
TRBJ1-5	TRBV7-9	CASSLVGTNQPQHF
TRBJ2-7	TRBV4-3	CASSQGGTKQYF
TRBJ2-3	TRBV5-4	CASSSYALAGMDTQYF
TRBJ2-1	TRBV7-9	CASSLVLASDNEQFF
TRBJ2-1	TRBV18	CASSLRDRAYNEQFF
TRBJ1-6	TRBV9	CASSVDPGTNSPLHF
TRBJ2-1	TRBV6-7	CASGKTSGLYNEQFF
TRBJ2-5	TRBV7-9	CASSSGVIWRETQYF
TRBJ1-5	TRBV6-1	CASSEPGISNQPQHF
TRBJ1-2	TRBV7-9	CASSLDLGQGTSF
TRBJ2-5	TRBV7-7	CASSRGQGVATQYF
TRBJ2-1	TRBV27	CASSSAAGSNNEQFF
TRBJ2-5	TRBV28	CASSLVGLKKTQYF
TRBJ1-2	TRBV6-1	CASSDRLNYGYTF
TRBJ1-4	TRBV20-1	CSASGGTNEKLFF
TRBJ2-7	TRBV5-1	CASSFGTSGYEQYF
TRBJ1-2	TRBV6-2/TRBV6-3	CASNPAAGVFSGYTF
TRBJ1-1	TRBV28	CASRRQRNTEAFF
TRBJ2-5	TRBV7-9	CASRSGGLGTSSQETQYF
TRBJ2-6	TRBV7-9	CASSLLGGAGAGANVLTF
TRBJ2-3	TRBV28	CASTWRDYTDTQYF
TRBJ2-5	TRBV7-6	CASSQTRVRETQYF
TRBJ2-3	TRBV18	CASSPLASGLTDTQYF
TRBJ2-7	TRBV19	CASSIAGRGPPTSYEQYF
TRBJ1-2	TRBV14	CASSSTGGYGYTF
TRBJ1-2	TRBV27	CASSLRRGLDRHGYTF
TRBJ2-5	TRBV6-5	CASSYSGLRETQYF
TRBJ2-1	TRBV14	CASSPYSGTGTNEQFF
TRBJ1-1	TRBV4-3	CASSQIVGTEAFF
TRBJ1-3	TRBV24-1	CATSDARGSVYF
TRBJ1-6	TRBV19	CASSMTGAGGSPLHF
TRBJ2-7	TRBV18	CASSPAGGLGEQYF
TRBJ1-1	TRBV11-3	CASSLDGDLEAFF